A single sample is the source of the 14 T cell receptor beta chains below, sequenced in a study of blood T cell repertoires in COVID-19. The data were produced by immunoSEQ multiplex PCR, yet TCRdb's version contains in-frame clones alone and is incomplete. The sample contains about 22,000 clones, about nine tenths of which appear only once. Sequenced material: peripheral blood. The source of these receptors is a woman in her 70s with active COVID-19.

The chain employs TRBV6-6 and TRBJ2-2; D gene ambiguous. Germline CDR1 MNHNY, CDR2 SVGAGI (reference sequence). The CDR3 extends over 12 amino acids. Trimming cost V 2 bases and J 7 bases, with 5 bases left between them. The chain's CDR3 is CASSYVGGELFF. DNA of the CDR3: TGTGCCAGCAGTTACGTCGGCGGGGAGCTGTTTTTT.

V usage is TRBV2 and J usage is TRBJ1-2; no clear D gene. The V and J ends lost 5 bases and 8 bases respectively, with 15 bases between them. Germline CDR1 SNHLY, CDR2 FYNNEI. The length of the CDR3 is 13 residues. The CDR3 DNA reads as TGTGCCAGCAGTTTACAGATTCGTCGGGGCTACACCTTC. It encodes CASSLQIRRGYTF.

The gene calls are TRBV10-3 and TRBJ1-4, with D perhaps matching TRBD1 (5 bases). Trimming removed 5 bases at V and 5 bases at J, with 15 bases between. The CDR3 extends over 15 amino acids. CDR1 and CDR2 (germline): ENHRY, SYGVKD. The CDR3 reads CAISRGVGSNEKLFF. The CDR3 nucleotides are TGTGCCATCAGTCGGGGGGTCGGGTCGAATGAAAAACTGTTTTTT.

V gene TRBV6-2 or TRBV6-3 combines with J gene TRBJ2-1; the D gene is possibly TRBD2 (6 bases). The germline V and J ends were trimmed by 2 bases and 7 bases, with 15 bases remaining between them. Germline values: CDR1 MNHEY, CDR2 SVGEGT. The length of the CDR3 is 15 residues. CDR3 DNA sequence: TGTGCCAGCAGTTACGAGACTAGGCCTTGGAATGAGCAGTTCTTC. Translating gives CASSYETRPWNEQFF.

This chain uses TRBV2 with TRBJ2-7; 9 bases align to TRBD1. CDR1 and CDR2 (germline): SNHLY, FYNNEI. J was trimmed by 5 bases and V by 5 bases; bases with no gene match: 7. The length of the CDR3 is 14 residues. The DNA for the CDR3 is TGTGCCAGCAGTTGGGGACAGGGTATCAACGAGCAGTACTTC. This codes for CASSWGQGINEQYF.

The gene calls are TRBV18 and TRBJ2-7; possible D gene TRBD2, 5 bases. The germline V gene encodes CDR1 KGHSH and CDR2 LQKENI. Trimming removed 4 bases at V and 5 bases at J, with 12 bases between. The CDR3 has 13 residues. The CDR3 loop reads CASSRTLGNEQYF. The CDR3 coding sequence is TGTGCCAGCTCACGAACACTAGGGAACGAGCAGTACTTC.

V is TRBV18 and J is TRBJ2-6; TRBD2 matches at 9 bases. CDR1 is KGHSH, CDR2 LQKENI, per germline. The CDR3 has 18 amino acids. V lost 4 bases to trimming and J lost 0 bases; unmatched junction nucleotides: 7. This chain's CDR3 is CASSLSGGPISGANVLTF. For the CDR3, the DNA is TGTGCCAGCTCACTCAGCGGGGGGCCTATCTCTGGGGCCAACGTCCTGACTTTC.

The chain uses TRBV18 and TRBJ2-1; 13 positions agree with TRBD2. Germline CDR1 is KGHSH and CDR2 is LQKENI. With V trimmed by 4 bases and J by 8 bases, 11 bases remained unmatched. The length of the CDR3 is 17 residues. The CDR3 loop is CASSRRTSGSIEDEQFF. In DNA, the CDR3 is TGTGCCAGCTCACGGCGGACTAGCGGGAGTATAGAGGATGAGCAGTTCTTC.

This clone occurred once. The chain recombines TRBV27 with TRBJ2-7; 9 bases map to TRBD2. Germline trimming cut 3 bases from V and 2 bases from J; bases unmatched to any gene: 2. The V gene's germline CDR1 is MNHEY and CDR2 SMNVEV (reference sequence). CDR3 length: 14 amino acids. The CDR3 sequence: CASSFAGGPYEQYF. The CDR3 region has the DNA TGTGCCAGCAGTTTCGCGGGAGGGCCCTACGAGCAGTACTTC.

This clone came up a few times. The chain joins TRBV4-1 to TRBJ1-3, with D tentatively TRBD1 (6 bases). The V and J ends lost 4 bases and 0 bases respectively, with 13 bases between them. Germline assignment: CDR1 MGHRA and CDR2 YSYEKL. This CDR3 has 16 amino acids. CDR3 loop: CASSRLTGSSGNTIYF. CDR3 in DNA: TGCGCCAGCAGCCGCCTTACAGGGTCCTCTGGAAACACCATATATTTT.

J is TRBJ2-1 and V is TRBV19; a weak D match, TRBD2 (6 bases). Germline CDR1 is LNHDA and CDR2 is SQIVND (reference sequence). Trimming took 5 bases from V and 6 from J, leaving 11 bases between them. The CDR3 has 13 residues. The CDR3 sequence: CASSETRSNEQFF. CDR3 nucleotides: TGTGCCAGTAGTGAGACTAGGAGCAATGAGCAGTTCTTC. Variable domain in full (rest from reference TRBV19 and TRBJ2-1): DGGITQSPKYLFRKEGQNVTLSCEQNLNHDAMYWYRQDPGQGLRLIYYSQIVNDFQKGDIAEGYSVSREKKESFPLTVTSAQKNPTAFYLCASSETRSNEQFFGPGTRLTVL.

The chain combines TRBV27 with TRBJ1-1, with D perhaps TRBD1 (5 bases). Germline V lookup: CDR1 MNHEY, CDR2 SMNVEV (reference sequence). CDR3 length: 13 amino acids. Between the trimmed V and J ends, which lost 6 bases and 5 bases, there was a span of 13 bases. CDR3 nucleotide sequence: TGTGCCAGCAGGGGACGAGGGAGGACTGAAGCTTTCTTT. The encoded protein is CASRGRGRTEAFF.

This sequence joins TRBV7-9 and TRBJ1-6; D uncertain. Germline V gives CDR1 SEHNR, CDR2 FQNEAQ (reference sequence). The CDR3 is made up of 15 amino acids. V was cut by 1 base and J by 6 bases, with 10 bases left in between. DNA of the CDR3: TGTGCCAGCAGCTTAGGCCGAGCGGTTAATTCACCCCTCCACTTT. This translates into CASSLGRAVNSPLHF. Based on the CDR3 plus reference TRBV7-9 and TRBJ1-6, the full variable domain is DTGVSQNPRHKITKRGQNVTFRCDPISEHNRLYWYRQTLGQGPEFLTYFQNEAQLEKSRLLSDRFSAERPKGSFSTLEIQRTEQGDSAMYLCASSLGRAVNSPLHFGNGTRLTVT.

The V and J genes are TRBV4-1 and TRBJ2-7, with a tentative D call TRBD1 (5 bases). CDR3 length: 18 amino acids. The germline gives CDR1 MGHRA, CDR2 YSYEKL. Trimming took off 0 bases at V and 7 bases at J, with 25 bases between the two ends. CDR3 sequence (DNA): TGCGCCAGCAGCCAAGAAAGTAGACAGCTGCTTGGGAAGGGGGAGCAGTACTTC. This sequence encodes CASSQESRQLLGKGEQYF.